The 15 T cell receptor beta chains below were found in one sample sequenced in a study of T cell repertoires in cytomegalovirus infection. Each CDR3 protein is one row after TCRdb ran MiXCR on the reads. Among roughly 350,000 distinct CDR3 sequences listed, roughly a third were seen once. Their recognized antigens are unknown. The sample was cultured PBMCs, taken from culture after CMV antigen stimulation. The receptors were gathered from a human donor in good health (CMV status not recorded). Some clones in this sample may be carry-over from other donors' samples.

This clonotype has a single count. Germline and junction disagree at one end, which may indicate a read error. In DNA, the CDR3 is TGTGCCAGCAGTTACGGGGGTAGCAATCAGCCCCAGCGTTTT. It is translated as CASSYGGSNQPQRF. This chain joins TRBV6-5 and TRBJ1-5, with a tentative D call TRBD1 (5 bases). Germline V lookup: CDR1 MNHEY, CDR2 SVGAGI. The CDR3 runs 14 residues.

This clonotype was observed a handful of times. J is TRBJ2-1 and V is TRBV5-1; TRBD1 aligns across 8 bases. CDR3 size: 13 residues. Germline lookup yields CDR1 SGHRS and CDR2 YFSETQ. V lost 4 bases to trimming and J lost 8 bases; unmatched junction nucleotides: 5. CDR3 nucleotide sequence: TGCGCCAGCAGCGTGGACAGGGTAGATGAGCAGTTCTTC. Its protein is CASSVDRVDEQFF.

This clonotype was observed a few times. This chain links TRBV4-1 with TRBJ1-4; the D gene is possibly TRBD1 (6 bases). Looked up from germline, CDR1 is MGHRA and CDR2 is YSYEKL. The CDR3 contains 14 residues. V shed 0 bases and J shed 7 bases, with 9 bases lying between them. CDR3 sequence reads: CASSQDTGTEKLFF. The DNA of the CDR3 is TGCGCCAGCAGCCAAGACACAGGGACTGAAAAACTGTTTTTT.

This clonotype was recorded a few times. The gene calls are TRBV24-1 and TRBJ2-5; 8 nucleotides match TRBD2. Germline lookup yields CDR1 KGHDR and CDR2 SFDVKD. The CDR3 covers 16 residues. The V gene end was trimmed by 3 bases and the J gene end by 0 bases; junction bases not matched to a gene: 5. CDR3 in amino acids: CATSDAAGGHQETQYF. The CDR3 bases are TGTGCCACCAGTGATGCTGCGGGAGGCCACCAAGAGACCCAGTACTTC.

This chain connects TRBV19 to TRBJ1-2, with a possible D match to TRBD1 (5 bases). Germline CDR1 reads LNHDA; CDR2 reads SQIVND (reference sequence). V lost 4 bases to trimming and J lost 2 bases, with 8 bases between them. There are 13 residues in the CDR3. The CDR3 coding sequence is TGTGCCAGTAGTAAACAGGCGAACTATGGCTACACCTTC. Its translation: CASSKQANYGYTF.

This clonotype came up a few times. The V gene is TRBV7-8, the J gene TRBJ2-7, with 8 bases fitting TRBD1. Per germline, CDR1 SGHVS and CDR2 FQNEAQ. CDR3 length: 15 residues. V gave up 1 base and J gave up 5 bases; unmatched junction bases: 7. The CDR3 loop reads CASSLGTGGFNEQYV. The CDR3 DNA follows: TGTGCCAGCAGCTTAGGAACAGGGGGGTTCAACGAGCAGTACGTC.

This clonotype turned up a few times. The J gene is TRBJ2-7, the V gene TRBV4-2; 7 nucleotides align to TRBD2. The germline V gene encodes CDR1 LGHNA and CDR2 YNFKEQ. The CDR3 sequence is 16 residues long. J lost 3 bases, V lost 1 base, and 9 bases had no gene match. The CDR3 DNA is TGTGCCAGCAGCCAAGGTGGGAGCGGGGAGAGCTACGAGCAGTACTTC. Its protein is CASSQGGSGESYEQYF.

The J gene is TRBJ2-1, the V gene TRBV3-1; no clear D. Germline CDR1 is LGHDT and CDR2 is YNNKEL (reference sequence). The CDR3 has 14 residues. V was cut by 4 bases and J by 5 bases, with 12 bases left in between. The CDR3 region is CASSRLLENNEQFF. The CDR3 coding sequence is TGTGCCAGCAGCCGATTGCTAGAGAACAATGAGCAGTTCTTC.

This clonotype was picked up a small number of times. The rearrangement links TRBV4-1 to TRBJ1-6; weak D call: TRBD1 (6 bases). Per the germline V gene, CDR1 is MGHRA and CDR2 is YSYEKL. The CDR3 sequence is 17 residues long. Between the trimmed V and J ends, which lost 5 bases and 7 bases, there was a span of 21 bases. CDR3 in DNA: TGCGCCAGCAGCTCATGGGGGGCCGGATTGGTAAATTCACCCCTCCACTTT. Amino acids: CASSSWGAGLVNSPLHF.

This clonotype was seen more than once but under ten times. This rearrangement joins TRBV7-2 to TRBJ1-5; D gene unclear. This CDR3 is 15 amino acids long. Trimming took 2 bases from V and 5 from J, leaving 13 bases between them. The germline V gene has CDR1 SGHTA and CDR2 FQGNSA. CDR3 sequence (DNA): TGTGCCAGCAGCTTAACTCATTGGCCACATCAGCCCCAGCATTTT. Translation: CASSLTHWPHQPQHF.

J is TRBJ2-7 and V is TRBV6-6, with 7 bases fitting TRBD2. This CDR3 comprises 13 residues. The junction had 4 bases not matched to a gene; V was cut back by 6 bases and J by 2 bases. Germline V gene data show CDR1 as MNHNY and CDR2 as SVGAGI (reference sequence). The CDR3 nucleotides are TGTGCCAGCAGCCGGGACTATCCCTACGAGCAGTACGTC. Its translation: CASSRDYPYEQYV.

To note about this clonotype: Possible read error: a much larger clone is one base away. The rearrangement uses TRBV7-2 and TRBJ2-3; D remains ambiguous. This CDR3 spans 17 amino acids. CDR1 is SGHTA and CDR2 is FQGNSA in the germline V gene. This CDR3 reads CASSLRLQAVDTNTQYF. CDR3 nucleotides: TGTGCCAGCAGCCTACGTCTTCAGGCAGTCGACACAAATACGCAGTATTTT.

This clonotype has at least ten counts. The rearrangement joins TRBV7-2 to TRBJ2-1; D ambiguous. Germline lookup yields CDR1 SGHTA and CDR2 FQGNSA. The CDR3 extends over 16 amino acids. Trimming removed 5 bases at V and 2 bases at J, with 16 bases between. CDR3 sequence reads: CASSTRPGRAYNEQFF. CDR3 bases: TGTGCCAGCAGCACCCGACCCGGCCGGGCCTACAATGAGCAGTTCTTC.

The chain is built from TRBV28 and TRBJ1-1; the D gene is possibly TRBD1 (5 bases). V lost 7 bases to trimming and J lost 4 bases, with 16 bases between them. CDR3 length equals 14 residues. Germline V gene lookup returns CDR1 MDHEN and CDR2 SYDVKM. As DNA, the CDR3 is TGTGCCAGCACCGAGGACGGGAGGGGCACTGAAGCTTTCTTT. Its translation is CASTEDGRGTEAFF.

In its sample, this clonotype was seen a few times. The rearrangement joins TRBV6-1 to TRBJ2-1; 8 bases line up with TRBD2. CDR1 and CDR2 from the germline V gene are MNHNS and SASEGT. The CDR3 consists of 16 residues. V trimming: 6 bases; J trimming: 4 bases; junction bases outside the gene matches: 11. In DNA form, the CDR3 reads TGTGCCAGCAGCCGAAGAAGCGGGAGCGGTTACAATGAGCAGTTCTTC. This codes for CASSRRSGSGYNEQFF.